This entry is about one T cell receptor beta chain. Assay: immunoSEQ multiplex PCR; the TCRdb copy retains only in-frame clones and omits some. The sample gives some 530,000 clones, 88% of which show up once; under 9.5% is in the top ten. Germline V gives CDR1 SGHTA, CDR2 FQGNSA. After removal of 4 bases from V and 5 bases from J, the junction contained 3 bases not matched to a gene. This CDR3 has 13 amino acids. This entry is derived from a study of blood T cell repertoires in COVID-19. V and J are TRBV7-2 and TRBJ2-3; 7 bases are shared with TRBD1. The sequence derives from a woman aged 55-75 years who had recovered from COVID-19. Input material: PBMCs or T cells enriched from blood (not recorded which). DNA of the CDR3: TGTGCCAGCAGCTCCCGGGACAGAGATACGCAGTATTTT. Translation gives CASSSRDRDTQYF.